The text below deals with one T cell receptor (beta chain). Its antigen is as yet unknown. The sample originates from a study of CXCR3-negative and CXCR3-positive naive CD8 T cells. UMI labels and 5' RACE were used to prepare the TRB cDNA libraries. TCRdb re-called the 5' RACE reads, yielding one record per CDR3 amino acid sequence without DNA. The sample table sets out approximately 66,000 distinct CDR3 sequences. Study results and limitations: TRBV-TRBJ usage was alike in naive CXCR3-negative and CXCR3-positive cells but differed in memory cells. When CXCR3-positive naive cells were set against CXCR3-negative naive cells, the former had more hydrophobic TRB CDR3s.

This CDR3 has 15 residues. The chain joins TRBV12-3 or TRBV12-4 to TRBJ2-6; absent DNA, TCRdb's TRBD1 call cannot be checked. Sequencing was carried out using naive CXCR3- CD8+ T cells from blood. Subset given: CD45RO-CCR7+CD27+CD95- naive CD8+ T cells lacking CXCR3 (TNR3-). The receptor's source is a human donor in good health. Some clones in this sample may be carry-over from other donors' samples. CDR3 protein: CASNDRASGANVLTF.